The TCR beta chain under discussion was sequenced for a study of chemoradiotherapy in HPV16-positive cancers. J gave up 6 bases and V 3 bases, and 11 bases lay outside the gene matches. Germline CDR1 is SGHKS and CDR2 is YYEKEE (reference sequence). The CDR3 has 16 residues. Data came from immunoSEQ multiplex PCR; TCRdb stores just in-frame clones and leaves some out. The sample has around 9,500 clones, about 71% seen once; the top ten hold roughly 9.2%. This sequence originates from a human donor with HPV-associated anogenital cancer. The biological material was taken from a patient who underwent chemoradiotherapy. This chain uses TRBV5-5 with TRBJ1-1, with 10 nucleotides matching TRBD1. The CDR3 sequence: CASSSSPGQGIAEAFF. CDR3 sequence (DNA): TGTGCCAGCAGCTCGAGTCCGGGACAGGGGATAGCTGAAGCTTTCTTT. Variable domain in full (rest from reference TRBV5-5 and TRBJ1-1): DAGVTQSPTHLIKTRGQQVTLRCSPISGHKSVSWYQQVLGQGPQFIFQYYEKEERGRGNFPDRFSARQFPNYSSELNVNALLLGDSALYLCASSSSPGQGIAEAFFGQGTRLTVV.